This entry lists 30 T cell receptor beta chains sequenced from one sample in a study of tumor-infiltrating lymphocytes in primary liver carcinoma. The source of the blood RNA was unsorted whole blood, and germline DNA was extracted as well. The researchers produced TCR beta cDNA from 400 to 650 ng total RNA with a constant-region primer. Three rounds of nested multiplex PCR with slightly modified ARM-PCR produced TCR beta libraries. TRBV1-TRBV30 forward and Cbeta reverse primers drove the first two approximately 10-cycle rounds. MiXCR, run by TCRdb on the multiplex PCR reads, gives a single entry per CDR3 protein. This table holds approximately 310,000 distinct CDR3 sequences, 65% found once. The sample taken for sequencing was peripheral blood. The receptors derive from a man aged 40-50 years with primary liver carcinoma and hepatitis B virus infection.

This clonotype has only a few counts. The V and J genes are TRBV28 and TRBJ1-1; no definite D call. The CDR3 length is 13 residues. Germline CDR1 reads MDHEN; CDR2 reads SYDVKM. Trimming cost V 3 bases and J 6 bases, with 11 bases left between them. The CDR3 nucleotides read TGTGCCAGCAGTTTTCCGGGTAGAGCTGAAGCTTTCTTT. Amino acids: CASSFPGRAEAFF.

This rearrangement joins TRBV5-4 to TRBJ2-7; D possibly matches TRBD1 or TRBD2 (5 bases each). The V gene's germline CDR1 is SGHNT and CDR2 YYREEE (reference sequence). Trimming cost V 4 bases and J 6 bases, with 17 bases left between them. The CDR3 contains 14 residues. CDR3 DNA: TGTGCCAGCAGCCCTAAGGGACCTTCCCCCGAGCAGTACTTC. Protein product: CASSPKGPSPEQYF.

This clonotype came up many times. The chain couples TRBV5-1 to TRBJ1-1, with TRBD1 as a possible D gene (5 bases). V gave up 2 bases and J gave up 7 bases, with 15 bases separating them. The CDR3 extends over 14 amino acids. Per the germline V gene, CDR1 is SGHRS and CDR2 is YFSETQ. This CDR3 is CASSFDRPSVEAFF. DNA of the CDR3: TGCGCCAGCAGCTTTGACAGACCCTCGGTTGAAGCTTTCTTT.

Note on this clonotype: The conserved phenylalanine or tryptophan normally closing the CDR3 is absent here, so this likely arose from a read error. The rearrangement uses TRBV6-2 or TRBV6-3 and TRBJ1-5, with D maybe TRBD1 (6 bases). The germline V and J ends were trimmed by 6 bases and 4 bases, with 13 bases remaining between them. Germline V gene data show CDR1 as MNHEY and CDR2 as SVGEGT. The CDR3 runs to 14 residues. CDR3 region: CASSPDRRNQPQHL. The CDR3 nucleotides read TGTGCCAGCAGCCCCGACAGGAGAAATCAGCCCCAGCATCTT.

About this clonotype itself: This may be a read error, as it is one base from a much larger clone. The chain combines TRBV10-3 with TRBJ2-7; 9 nucleotides agree with TRBD2. Germline V gene data show CDR1 as ENHRY and CDR2 as SYGVKD. The CDR3 contains 16 residues. Losses at the gene ends were 3 bases for V and 2 bases for J; bases not matched to a gene: 8. Here the CDR3 reads CAISDPRTSAAYEQYF. CDR3 nucleotides: TGTGCCATCAGTGACCCCAGGACTAGCGCAGCCTACGAGCAGTACTTC.

This clonotype was seen only a few times. The rearrangement links TRBV13 to TRBJ2-5; D gene unclear. Trimming stripped 3 bases from V and 1 base from J, with 9 bases between. Germline V gene sequence: CDR1 PRHDT, CDR2 FYEKMQ (reference sequence). The length of the CDR3 is 14 residues. The CDR3: CASSFPQTQETQYF. The DNA for the CDR3 is TGTGCCAGCAGCTTTCCACAGACCCAAGAGACCCAGTACTTC.

On this clonotype itself: A much larger clone differs from this one at a single base, so this may be a read error. The rearrangement uses TRBV6-6 and TRBJ2-7, with TRBD1 matching over 7 bases. Germline CDR1 and CDR2: MNHNY and SVGAGI (reference sequence). There are 13 residues in the CDR3. The V segment lost 6 bases and the J segment 4 bases; nucleotides outside the gene matches: 6. This chain's CDR3 is CASSSDRAYEQYF. As DNA, the CDR3 is TGTGCCAGCAGCTCCGACAGGGCTTACGAGCAGTACTTC.

Notes on this clonotype: At one end, the junction sequence differs from germline, possibly due to a read error. This chain uses TRBV6-6 with TRBJ2-5; the match to TRBD2 covers 7 bases. Germline assignment: CDR1 MNHNY and CDR2 SVGAGI (reference sequence). The CDR3 totals 11 residues. CDR3 amino acids: CPSSWGGTQYF. The CDR3 DNA follows: TGTCCCAGCAGTTGGGGGGGGACCCAGTATTTC.

There are a few counts of this clonotype. The CDR3 DNA reads as TGTGCCAGCAGGTCGACTGGTTACAATGAGCAGTTCTTC. This encodes CASRSTGYNEQFF. This chain joins TRBV28 and TRBJ2-1, with D uncertain. The V gene's germline CDR1 is MDHEN and CDR2 SYDVKM. Trimming removed 6 bases at V and 4 bases at J, with 10 bases between. The CDR3 is 13 amino acids.

J is TRBJ2-7 and V is TRBV5-1, with 10 nucleotides matching TRBD2. Looked up from germline, CDR1 is SGHRS and CDR2 is YFSETQ. Trimming took 3 bases from V and 3 from J; bases not matched to a gene: 6. The CDR3 has 15 residues. The CDR3 sequence: CASSSPGLADYEQYF. The CDR3 nucleotides are TGCGCCAGCAGCTCTCCCGGACTAGCGGACTACGAGCAGTACTTC.

In the case of this clonotype: The germline gene is not matched at one end of the junction; a read error may be the cause. The chain joins TRBV11-1 to TRBJ2-5, with D perhaps TRBD1 (6 bases). This CDR3 contains 13 residues. Germline CDR1 and CDR2: SGHAT and FQDESV (reference sequence). As DNA, the CDR3 is TGTGCCGGCAGCCGGGACACCCAAGAGACCCAGTACTTT. Protein sequence: CAGSRDTQETQYF.

On this clonotype: The conserved final phenylalanine or tryptophan is absent from the CDR3, which likely points to a read error. The chain joins TRBV7-8 to TRBJ2-7; D call uncertain. Trimming took 6 bases from V and 1 from J, leaving 13 bases between them. Germline assignment: CDR1 SGHVS and CDR2 FQNEAQ. This CDR3 spans 14 amino acids. The CDR3 spells CASRQRTLSYEQYS. For the CDR3, the DNA is TGTGCCAGCAGACAGAGGACCCTATCCTACGAGCAGTACTCC.

This sequence joins TRBV24-1 and TRBJ2-1; the match to TRBD2 covers 8 bases. Germline V gene data show CDR1 as KGHDR and CDR2 as SFDVKD. CDR3 size: 17 residues. V lost 3 bases to trimming and J lost 0 bases; unmatched junction nucleotides: 6. The CDR3 is CATSDPGREVSYNEQFF. As DNA, the CDR3 is TGTGCCACCAGTGATCCCGGGCGGGAGGTCTCCTACAATGAGCAGTTCTTC.

Concerning this clonotype itself: A much larger clone differs from this one at a single base, so this may be a read error. CDR3 region: CASSYRRDAEAFF. CDR3 DNA: TGTGCCAGCAGTTACAGGAGGGACGCTGAAGCTTTCTTT. V usage is TRBV6-5 and J usage is TRBJ1-1; maybe TRBD1 (5 bases). Trimming removed 2 bases at V and 6 bases at J, with 10 bases between. The CDR3 consists of 13 residues. In germline, CDR1 is MNHEY, CDR2 SVGAGI.

Turning to this clonotype: This may come from a read error, since a much larger clone is one base off. The chain uses TRBV4-3 and TRBJ2-1; 9 bases match TRBD2. Germline V gene data show CDR1 as LGHNA and CDR2 as YSLEER. CDR3 length: 17 residues. Unmatched junction bases numbered 8, after V lost 1 base and J lost 4 bases. This chain's CDR3 is CASSQGVAGVQYNEQFF. The CDR3 nucleotides are TGCGCCAGCAGCCAAGGGGTAGCGGGAGTCCAGTACAATGAGCAGTTCTTC.

This clonotype has at least ten counts. This chain uses TRBV6-1 with TRBJ2-3; D unclear. Per the germline V gene, CDR1 is MNHNS and CDR2 is SASEGT. V gave up 6 bases and J gave up 6 bases, with 13 bases separating them. The CDR3 consists of 13 residues. The CDR3 loop is CASSRGPLDTQYF. CDR3 coding DNA: TGTGCCAGCAGCCGCGGCCCCCTTGATACGCAGTATTTT.

As to this clonotype: This may stem from a read error, because a much larger clone lies one nucleotide away. V usage is TRBV10-3 and J usage is TRBJ2-5; no definite D call. This CDR3 comprises 15 residues. Germline CDR1 ENHRY, CDR2 SYGVKD. The CDR3 DNA reads as TGTACCATCAGTGAATCCCAGGTGTTCCAAGAGACCCAGTACTTC. It specifies CTISESQVFQETQYF.

Comments on this clonotype: Here the CDR3 omits its conserved ending phenylalanine or tryptophan, so a read error is the likely source. The chain has TRBV6-5 and TRBJ1-5; 7 positions agree with TRBD1. Looked up from germline, CDR1 is MNHEY and CDR2 is SVGAGI. J gave up 3 bases and V 6 bases, and 8 bases lay outside the gene matches. The CDR3 extends over 15 amino acids. The DNA for the CDR3 is TGTGCCAGCAGCTTCCGACAGGGTATCAATCAGCCCCAGCATTCT. Residues: CASSFRQGINQPQHS.

On this clonotype: This could be a read error, since a much larger clone is one nucleotide away. The CDR3 region is CASRPRNFEQFF. CDR3 in DNA: TGTGCCAGCAGGCCCAGGAACTTCGAGCAGTTCTTC. This chain uses TRBV6-2 or TRBV6-3 with TRBJ2-1; D is ambiguous. CDR1 and CDR2 (germline): MNHEY, SVGEGT. The CDR3 has 12 residues. V lost 6 bases and J 10 bases, leaving 13 bases between the germline ends.

V usage is TRBV29-1 and J usage is TRBJ2-5, with D possibly matching TRBD2 (5 bases). This CDR3 contains 13 residues. The V end was cut by 7 bases, the J end by 14 bases, with 26 bases between. Germline V gives CDR1 SQVTM, CDR2 ANQGSEA. CDR3 residues: CSALARFGEIHYF. The CDR3 region has the DNA TGCAGCGCGTTGGCGCGATTCGGGGAGATCCACTACTTC.

With regard to this clonotype: One end of the junction fails to match germline, which may point to a read error. The rearrangement links TRBV5-6 to TRBJ2-7; D not certain. CDR3 length: 13 residues. The V gene's germline CDR1 is SGHDT and CDR2 YYEEEE. The CDR3 region has the DNA TGTGCCAGCAGCTTACCAAGGGTGGACGAGCTGTACTTC. Translating gives CASSLPRVDELYF.

This clonotype showed up many times. The rearrangement links TRBV12-3 or TRBV12-4 to TRBJ2-1; unclear D gene. This CDR3 spans 11 amino acids. V was cut by 5 bases and J by 7 bases, with 6 bases left in between. CDR3 protein: CASSPQNEQFF. The DNA of the CDR3 is TGTGCCAGCAGTCCCCAGAATGAGCAGTTCTTC.

This clonotype was seen more than once but under ten times. The J gene is TRBJ1-1, the V gene TRBV5-5, with no clear D. With 0 bases removed from V and 0 bases from J, the gap between germline ends came to 15 bases. The CDR3 extends over 17 amino acids. The germline V gene encodes CDR1 SGHKS and CDR2 YYEKEE (reference sequence). The CDR3 nucleotides are TGTGCCAGCAGCTTGGCTTGGACGGGATCCTTGAACACTGAAGCTTTCTTT. This sequence encodes CASSLAWTGSLNTEAFF.

As to this clonotype: Compared with germline, one end of the junction differs, possibly owing to a read error. This rearrangement joins TRBV29-1 to TRBJ2-5; D may be TRBD2 (6 bases). Germline CDR1 is SQVTM and CDR2 is ANQGSEA. CDR3 length equals 13 residues. The CDR3: CSGILGTGETQCF. The CDR3 DNA reads TGCAGCGGCATACTGGGGACGGGAGAGACCCAGTGCTTC.

To note about this clonotype: One end of the junction varies from germline; a read error may be responsible. J is TRBJ2-7 and V is TRBV12-3 or TRBV12-4; TRBD1 agrees at 10 bases. The CDR3 length is 12 residues. CDR3 residues: CTSNSDRGQPGF. As DNA, the CDR3 is TGTACCAGCAATTCCGACAGGGGGCAACCGGGTTTC.

Of note for this clonotype: A read error is possible here, since a much larger clone lies one base away. The chain joins TRBV6-5 to TRBJ2-4, with D perhaps matching TRBD1 (5 bases). The germline V gene encodes CDR1 MNHEY and CDR2 SVGAGI. V lost 0 bases and J 10 bases, leaving 13 bases between the germline ends. This CDR3 spans 14 amino acids. CDR3 nucleotide sequence: TGTGCCAGCAGTTACTCTCGGACAAGGGCAATTCAGTACTTC. This sequence encodes CASSYSRTRAIQYF.

A remark on this clonotype: This may be a read error: a much more frequent sequence differs by one nucleotide. This CDR3 is missing its conserved last phenylalanine or tryptophan, likely due to a read error. The chain joins TRBV29-1 to TRBJ2-7; D uncertain. This CDR3 comprises 12 residues. With 4 bases removed from V and 5 bases from J, the gap between germline ends came to 12 bases. The V gene's germline CDR1 is SQVTM and CDR2 ANQGSEA. The CDR3: CSVVEPKDEQYS. CDR3 in DNA: TGCAGCGTTGTAGAGCCGAAGGACGAGCAGTACTCC.

The V call is TRBV14, the J call TRBJ2-7; 11 bases align to TRBD2. The V and J ends lost 4 bases and 8 bases, in that order; junction bases with no gene match: 7. Germline CDR1 reads SGHDN; CDR2 reads FVKESK. The CDR3 length is 14 residues. In nucleotides, the CDR3 is TGTGCCAGCAGCCCGGGACTAGCGGCTTACAAGCAGTACTTC. This translates into CASSPGLAAYKQYF. Using reference TRBV14 and TRBJ2-7 for the parts outside the CDR3, the full variable domain is EAGVTQFPSHSVIEKGQTVTLRCDPISGHDNLYWYRRVMGKEIKFLLHFVKESKQDESGMPNNRFLAERTGGTYSTLKVQPAELEDSGVYFCASSPGLAAYKQYFGPGTRLTVT.

The rearrangement uses TRBV19 and TRBJ1-2; 8 bases are shared with TRBD1. CDR1 and CDR2 from the germline V gene are LNHDA and SQIVND (reference sequence). J was trimmed by 8 bases and V by 5 bases; bases with no gene match: 16. This CDR3 region has 16 residues. CDR3 in DNA: TGTGCCAGTAGTTCCTGGACAGGGTTGAGTTTTGGCGGCTACACCTTC. The encoded protein is CASSSWTGLSFGGYTF.

Only one count was recorded for this clonotype. This chain uses TRBV2 with TRBJ2-7, with TRBD1 as a possible D gene (5 bases). V shed 7 bases and J shed 3 bases, with 10 bases lying between them. The CDR3 has 12 amino acids. Germline loops: CDR1 SNHLY, CDR2 FYNNEI. CDR3 protein: CASMDTFYEQYF. The CDR3 coding sequence is TGTGCCAGCATGGACACCTTCTACGAGCAGTACTTC.